Listed below are T cell receptor beta chains from one sample, sequenced in a study of cytomegalovirus exposure and HLA in healthy donors. Only in-frame clones appear in the TCRdb table, and some are missing; sequencing was by immunoSEQ multiplex PCR. The repertoire holds about 110,000 clones, with over 65% as singletons. Sequencing was performed on PBMCs. Every receptor here comes from a female donor in good health and CMV-seropositive. The CDR3 runs from the conserved cysteine through the conserved F or W. The D gene is left open where the match is weak. Clone size appears in some rows only: once, few, many, or a class for an expanded clone.

d_call j_call v_call clone_size cdr3_nt cdr3_aa
TRBD1 TRBJ1-2 TRBV28 - TGTGCCAGCAGACCCGGGACAGGGGGCGATGGCTACACCTTC CASRPGTGGDGYTF
TRBD1 TRBJ1-6 TRBV5-5 few TGTGCCAGCAGCCAACAGGGGGCTGGTAATTCACCCCTCCACTTT CASSQQGAGNSPLHF
TRBD1 TRBJ2-5 TRBV4-1 - TGCGCCAGCAGCCAAGGCTCGGCACAGGGGCATGAGACCCAGTACTTC CASSQGSAQGHETQYF
- TRBJ1-6 TRBV30 - TGTGCCTGGAGTCGGGATATCACCCTCCACTTT CAWSRDITLHF
- TRBJ2-1 TRBV6-1 once TGTGCCAGCAGTGAGAGGAGGCCGGGCAATGAGCAGTTCTTC CASSERRPGNEQFF
TRBD1 TRBJ1-4 TRBV6-1 - TGTGCCAGCAGGGAAGGGACAGGGAATGAAAAACTGTTTTTT CASREGTGNEKLFF
- TRBJ1-6 TRBV30 few TGTGCCTGGAGGGTTCCGGGGGATTCACCCCTCCACTTT CAWRVPGDSPLHF
TRBD1 TRBJ2-1 TRBV6-1 few TGTGCCAGCAGTGAGGGACAGGGAATATACAATGAGCAGTTCTTC CASSEGQGIYNEQFF
TRBD1 TRBJ2-1 TRBV5-1 - TGCGCCAGCAGCCAGGGGGCGAGTGAGCAGTTCTTC CASSQGASEQFF
TRBD2 TRBJ2-2 TRBV2 - TGTGCCAGCAGCGGACTAGTTGTTCCCGGGGAGCTGTTTTTT CASSGLVVPGELFF
- TRBJ2-2 TRBV5-6 - TGTGCCAGCAGCTTCTTGCGGTCTCCCGGGGAGCTGTTTTTT CASSFLRSPGELFF
- TRBJ1-5 TRBV6-5 - TGTGCCAGCAGTGTCGGGATGGTAGGTCAGCCCCAGCATTTT CASSVGMVGQPQHF
TRBD1 TRBJ2-1 TRBV7-7 - TGTGCTAGCAGCCCGGAGACAGGGAGCTCCTACAATGAGCAGTTCTTC CASSPETGSSYNEQFF
- TRBJ2-7 TRBV4-1 - TGCGCCAGCAGCCACGTACTAGCTAACGAGCAGTACTTC CASSHVLANEQYF
TRBD1 TRBJ1-5 TRBV6-5 - TGTGCCAGCAGTTCGACAGGGATTAGCAATCAGCCCCAGCATTTT CASSSTGISNQPQHF
TRBD1 TRBJ1-2 TRBV28 - TGTGCCAGCAGAAGAACCGACAGGGTTTTAAAATATGGCTACACCTTC CASRRTDRVLKYGYTF
TRBD1 TRBJ2-7 TRBV7-3 once TGTGCCAGCAGCAAATCCGGGACAGCCTACGAGCAGTACTTC CASSKSGTAYEQYF
TRBD2 TRBJ2-5 TRBV18 - TGTGCCAGCTCACCGCTGGACCTCACTACGCGGGAGTCGGACCAGTACTTC CASSPLDLTTRESDQYF
- TRBJ2-1 TRBV7-8 - TGTGCCAGCAGTTGGGGCGGGACGGTGGGGCAGCAGTTCTTC CASSWGGTVGQQFF
TRBD2 TRBJ2-1 TRBV12-5 - TGTGCTAGTGGCATCGGGAGGCAGTCCAATGAGCAGTTCTTC CASGIGRQSNEQFF
TRBD2 TRBJ2-2 TRBV7-2 - TGTGCCAGCAGCGGACTAGCGGGATCGTTCACCGGGGAGCTGTTTTTT CASSGLAGSFTGELFF
- TRBJ1-2 TRBV2 - TGTGCCAGGCAGGGTGGGTCATATGGCTACACCTTC CARQGGSYGYTF
- TRBJ2-7 TRBV27 few TGTGCCAGCAGTTTAACAGGGCACTCCTACGAGCAGTACTTC CASSLTGHSYEQYF
TRBD2 TRBJ2-7 TRBV29-1 - TGCAGCGTCCGACGGGGAGCGGGAGGCCGCTACGAGCAGTACTTC CSVRRGAGGRYEQYF
TRBD1 TRBJ1-2 TRBV28 - TGTGCCAGCAGTTTGTTCGGACAGGGGTATGGCTACACCTTC CASSLFGQGYGYTF
- TRBJ2-7 TRBV27 - TGTGCCAGCAGCCCCAGGGGATCGTCCTCCTACGAGCAGTACTTC CASSPRGSSSYEQYF
- TRBJ1-5 TRBV1 - TGCACCAGCAGCCCCGGGAGGCGTTATAGCAATCAGCCCCAGCATTTT CTSSPGRRYSNQPQHF
- TRBJ2-5 TRBV30 - TGTGCCTGGAGTCGAGGGGAGACCCAGTACTTC CAWSRGETQYF